This TCR beta chain was sequenced in a study of blood T cell repertoires in COVID-19. CDR3 length equals 11 residues. V lost 3 bases, J lost 4 bases, and 4 bases lay in between. Germline CDR1 and CDR2: SGHNT and YENEEA. Generated by immunoSEQ multiplex PCR, the TCRdb table keeps only in-frame clones and is missing some. The sample lists some 210,000 clones, roughly 86% occurring once. J is TRBJ2-7 and V is TRBV11-3; no definite D call. The clonotype was recovered from a woman aged 50 to 60 with active or convalescent COVID-19. The specimen sequenced was peripheral blood. The DNA for the CDR3 is TGTGCCAGCAGCTTGGAGTACGAGCAGTACGTC. This codes for CASSLEYEQYV.